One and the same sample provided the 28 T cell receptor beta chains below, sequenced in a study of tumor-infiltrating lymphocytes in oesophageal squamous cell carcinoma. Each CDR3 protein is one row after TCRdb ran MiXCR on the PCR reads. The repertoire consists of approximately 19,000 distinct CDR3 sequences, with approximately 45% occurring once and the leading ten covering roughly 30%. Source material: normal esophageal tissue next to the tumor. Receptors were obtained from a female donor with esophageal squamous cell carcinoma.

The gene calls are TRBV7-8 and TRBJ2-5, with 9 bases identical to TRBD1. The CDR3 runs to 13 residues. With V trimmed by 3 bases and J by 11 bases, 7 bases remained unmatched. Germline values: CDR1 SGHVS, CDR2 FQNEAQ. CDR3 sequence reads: CASSLTGGWMQYF. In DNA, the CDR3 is TGTGCCAGCAGCTTGACAGGGGGGTGGATGCAGTACTTC.

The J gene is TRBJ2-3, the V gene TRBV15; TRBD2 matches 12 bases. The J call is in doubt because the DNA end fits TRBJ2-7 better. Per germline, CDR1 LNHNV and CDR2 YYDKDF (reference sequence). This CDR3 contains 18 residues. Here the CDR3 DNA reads TGTGCCACCAGCAGAGATCGGAGGACTAGCGGGAACACCGATACGCAGTACTTC. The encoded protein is CATSRDRRTSGNTDTQYF.

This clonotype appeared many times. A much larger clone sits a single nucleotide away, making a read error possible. The CDR3 DNA reads TGTGCCAGCAGTTCCGGGACAGGGGACAATGAGCAGTTATTC. Translated: CASSSGTGDNEQLF. The V call is TRBV12-3 or TRBV12-4, the J call TRBJ2-1; 10 bases align to TRBD1. This CDR3 contains 14 residues.

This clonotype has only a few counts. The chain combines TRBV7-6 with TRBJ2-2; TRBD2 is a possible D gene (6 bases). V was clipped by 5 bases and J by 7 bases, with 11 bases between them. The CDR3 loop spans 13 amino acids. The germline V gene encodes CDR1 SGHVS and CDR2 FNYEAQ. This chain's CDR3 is CASSISGIGELFF. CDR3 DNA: TGTGCCAGCAGCATTAGCGGAATCGGGGAGCTGTTTTTT.

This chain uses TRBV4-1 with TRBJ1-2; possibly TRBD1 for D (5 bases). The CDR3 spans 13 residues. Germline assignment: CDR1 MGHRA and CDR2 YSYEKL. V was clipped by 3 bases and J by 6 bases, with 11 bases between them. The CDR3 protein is CASSHLRDHGYTF. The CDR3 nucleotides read TGCGCCAGCAGCCACTTACGGGACCATGGCTACACCTTC.

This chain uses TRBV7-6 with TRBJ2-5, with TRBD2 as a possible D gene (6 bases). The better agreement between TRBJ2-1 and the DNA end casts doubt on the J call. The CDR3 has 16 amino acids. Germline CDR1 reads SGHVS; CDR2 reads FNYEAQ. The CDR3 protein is CASSLVGTGAYNEQFF. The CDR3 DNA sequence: TGTGCCAGCAGCTTAGTCGGGACTGGAGCCTACAATGAGCAGTTCTTC.

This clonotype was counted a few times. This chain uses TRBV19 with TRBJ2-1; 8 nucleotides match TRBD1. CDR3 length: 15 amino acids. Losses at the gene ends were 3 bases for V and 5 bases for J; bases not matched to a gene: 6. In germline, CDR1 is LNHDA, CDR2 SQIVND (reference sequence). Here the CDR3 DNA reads TGTGCCAGTAGTATCACGGGACAGGTTAACAATGAGCAGTTCTTC. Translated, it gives CASSITGQVNNEQFF. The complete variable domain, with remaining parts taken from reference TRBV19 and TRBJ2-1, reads DGGITQSPKYLFRKEGQNVTLSCEQNLNHDAMYWYRQDPGQGLRLIYYSQIVNDFQKGDIAEGYSVSREKKESFPLTVTSAQKNPTAFYLCASSITGQVNNEQFFGPGTRLTVL.

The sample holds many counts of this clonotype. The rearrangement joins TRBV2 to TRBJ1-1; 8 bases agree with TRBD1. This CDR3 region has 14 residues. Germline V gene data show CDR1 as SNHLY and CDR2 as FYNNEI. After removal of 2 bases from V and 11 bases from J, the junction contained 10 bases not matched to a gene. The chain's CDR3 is CASSELRQGAGAFF. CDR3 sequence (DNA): TGTGCCAGCAGTGAATTGAGGCAGGGGGCAGGCGCTTTCTTT.

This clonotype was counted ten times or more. For the CDR3, the DNA is TGCGCCAGCAGCTTGGCGGGGATCGCAACCTACGAGCAGTACTTC. Protein product: CASSLAGIATYEQYF. The chain couples TRBV5-1 to TRBJ2-7; D may be TRBD2 (5 bases). The CDR3 consists of 15 residues. V shed 0 bases and J shed 2 bases, with 12 bases lying between them. CDR1 is SGHRS and CDR2 is YFSETQ in the germline V gene.

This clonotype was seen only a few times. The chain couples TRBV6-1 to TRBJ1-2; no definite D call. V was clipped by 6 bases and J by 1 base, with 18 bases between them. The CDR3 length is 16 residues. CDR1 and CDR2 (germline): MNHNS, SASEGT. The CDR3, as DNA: TGTGCCAGCAGGGCCCCGGGCGAGTGGCTTAACTATGGCTACACCTTC. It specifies CASRAPGEWLNYGYTF.

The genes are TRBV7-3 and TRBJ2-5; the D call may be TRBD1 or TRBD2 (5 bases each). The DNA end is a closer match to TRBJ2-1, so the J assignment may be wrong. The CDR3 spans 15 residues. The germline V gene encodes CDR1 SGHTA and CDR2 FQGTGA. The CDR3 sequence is CASSAPGTGYNEQFF. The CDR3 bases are TGTGCCAGCAGCGCCCCCGGGACGGGATACAATGAGCAGTTCTTC.

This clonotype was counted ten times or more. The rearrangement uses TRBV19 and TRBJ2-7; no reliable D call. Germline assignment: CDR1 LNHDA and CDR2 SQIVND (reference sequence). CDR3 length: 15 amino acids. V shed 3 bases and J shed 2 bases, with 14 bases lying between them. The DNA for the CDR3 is TGTGCCAGTAGTATCAGCTGGGGTCAACCCTACGAGCAGTACTTC. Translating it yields CASSISWGQPYEQYF.

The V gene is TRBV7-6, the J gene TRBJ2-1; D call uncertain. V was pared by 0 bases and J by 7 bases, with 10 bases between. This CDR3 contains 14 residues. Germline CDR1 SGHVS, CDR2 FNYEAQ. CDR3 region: CASSLAGRANEQFF. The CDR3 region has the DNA TGTGCCAGCAGCTTAGCGGGAAGGGCAAATGAGCAGTTCTTC.

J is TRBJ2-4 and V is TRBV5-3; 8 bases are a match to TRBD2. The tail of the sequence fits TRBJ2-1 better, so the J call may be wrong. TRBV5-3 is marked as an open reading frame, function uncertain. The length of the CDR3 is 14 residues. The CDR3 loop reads CAGAGTRITNEQFF. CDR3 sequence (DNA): TGTGCCGGAGCCGGGACTAGAATTACCAATGAGCAGTTCTTC.

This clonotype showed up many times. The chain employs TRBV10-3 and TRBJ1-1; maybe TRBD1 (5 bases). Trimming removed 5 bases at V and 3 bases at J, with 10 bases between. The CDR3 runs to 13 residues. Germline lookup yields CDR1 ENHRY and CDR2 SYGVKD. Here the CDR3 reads CAISFQGDTEAFF. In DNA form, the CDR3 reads TGTGCCATCAGTTTCCAGGGAGACACTGAAGCTTTCTTT.

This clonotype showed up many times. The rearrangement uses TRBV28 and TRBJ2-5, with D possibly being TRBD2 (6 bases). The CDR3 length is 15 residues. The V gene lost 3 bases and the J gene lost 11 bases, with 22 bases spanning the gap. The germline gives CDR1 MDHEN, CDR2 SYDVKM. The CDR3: CASSLGGPKYNEQYF. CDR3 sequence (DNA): TGTGCCAGCAGTTTGGGGGGACCCAAGTACAATGAGCAGTACTTC.

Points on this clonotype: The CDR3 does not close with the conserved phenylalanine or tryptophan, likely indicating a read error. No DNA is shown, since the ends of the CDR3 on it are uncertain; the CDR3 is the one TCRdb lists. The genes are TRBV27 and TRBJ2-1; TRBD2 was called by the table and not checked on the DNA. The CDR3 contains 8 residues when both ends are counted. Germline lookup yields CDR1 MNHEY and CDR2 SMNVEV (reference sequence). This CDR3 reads CASSEGTS.

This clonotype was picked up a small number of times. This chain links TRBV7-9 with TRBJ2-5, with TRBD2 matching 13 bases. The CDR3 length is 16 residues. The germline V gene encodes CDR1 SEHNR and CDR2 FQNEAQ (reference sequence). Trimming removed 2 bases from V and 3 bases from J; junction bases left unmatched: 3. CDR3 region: CASSLLGLAGKETQYF. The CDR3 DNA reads TGTGCCAGCAGCTTATTGGGACTAGCGGGGAAAGAGACCCAGTACTTC.

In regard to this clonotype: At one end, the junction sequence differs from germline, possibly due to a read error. CDR3 amino acids: CASSLTEGENAQFF. DNA for the CDR3: TGTGCCAGCAGCTTAACCGAGGGGGAAAATGCGCAGTTCTTC. The V and J genes are TRBV7-3 and TRBJ2-3; tentative D call: TRBD1 (6 bases). The J call may be in error: the DNA end matches TRBJ2-1 better. The CDR3 runs to 14 residues. The germline gives CDR1 SGHTA, CDR2 FQGTGA.

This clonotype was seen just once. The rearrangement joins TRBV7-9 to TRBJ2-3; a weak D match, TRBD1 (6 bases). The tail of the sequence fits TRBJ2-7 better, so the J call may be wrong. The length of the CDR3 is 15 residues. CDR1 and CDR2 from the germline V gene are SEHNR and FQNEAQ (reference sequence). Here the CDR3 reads CASSRVMDSYNEQYF. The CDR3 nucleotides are TGTGCCAGCAGCCGAGTAATGGACAGCTACAATGAGCAGTACTTC.

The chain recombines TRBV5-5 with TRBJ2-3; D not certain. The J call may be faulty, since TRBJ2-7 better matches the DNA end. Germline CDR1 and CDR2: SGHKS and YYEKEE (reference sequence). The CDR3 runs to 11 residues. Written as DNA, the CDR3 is TGTGCCAGCAGCTTGGACTACGAGCAGTACTTC. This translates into CASSLDYEQYF.

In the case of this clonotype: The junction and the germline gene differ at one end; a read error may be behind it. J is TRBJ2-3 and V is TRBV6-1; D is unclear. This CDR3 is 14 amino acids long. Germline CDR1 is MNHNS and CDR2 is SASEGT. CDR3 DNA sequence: TGTGCCAGCACTGAAGCCGTTTTTGCAGATACGCAGTATTTT. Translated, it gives CASTEAVFADTQYF.

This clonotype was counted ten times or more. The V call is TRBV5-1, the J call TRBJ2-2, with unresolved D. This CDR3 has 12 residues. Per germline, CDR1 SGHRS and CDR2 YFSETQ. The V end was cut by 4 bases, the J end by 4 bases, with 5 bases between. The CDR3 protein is CASSQSTGELFF. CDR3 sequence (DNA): TGCGCCAGCAGCCAGAGCACCGGGGAGCTGTTTTTT.

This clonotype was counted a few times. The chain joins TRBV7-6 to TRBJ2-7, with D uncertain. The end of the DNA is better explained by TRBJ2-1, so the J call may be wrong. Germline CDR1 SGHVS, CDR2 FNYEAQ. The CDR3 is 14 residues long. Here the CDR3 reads CASSLDGRYNEQFF. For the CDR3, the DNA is TGTGCCAGCAGCTTGGACGGACGCTACAATGAGCAGTTCTTC.

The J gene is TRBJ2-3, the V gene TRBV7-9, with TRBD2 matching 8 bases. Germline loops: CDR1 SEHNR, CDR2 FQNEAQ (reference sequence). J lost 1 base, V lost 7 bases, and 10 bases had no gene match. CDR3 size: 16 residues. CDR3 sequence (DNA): TGTGCCAGCACCTTCCATTTAGCGGGACGCACAGATACGCAGTATTTT. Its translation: CASTFHLAGRTDTQYF. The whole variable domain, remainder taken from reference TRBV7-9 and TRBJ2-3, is DTGVSQNPRHKITKRGQNVTFRCDPISEHNRLYWYRQTLGQGPEFLTYFQNEAQLEKSRLLSDRFSAERPKGSFSTLEIQRTEQGDSAMYLCASTFHLAGRTDTQYFGPGTRLTVL.

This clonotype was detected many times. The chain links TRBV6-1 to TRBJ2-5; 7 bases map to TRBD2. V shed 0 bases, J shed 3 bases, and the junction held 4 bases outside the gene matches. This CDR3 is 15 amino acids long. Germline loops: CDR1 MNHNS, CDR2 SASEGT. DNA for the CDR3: TGTGCCAGCAGTGAAGCGTTGGCGGGAGAAGAGACCCAGTACTTC. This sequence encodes CASSEALAGEETQYF.

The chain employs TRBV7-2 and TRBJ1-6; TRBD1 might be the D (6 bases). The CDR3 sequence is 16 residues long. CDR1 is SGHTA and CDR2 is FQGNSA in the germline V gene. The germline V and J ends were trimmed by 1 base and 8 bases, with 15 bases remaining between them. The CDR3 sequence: CASSLGGGRRDSPLHF. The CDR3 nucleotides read TGTGCCAGCAGCTTAGGCGGGGGGCGGAGGGATTCACCCCTCCACTTT. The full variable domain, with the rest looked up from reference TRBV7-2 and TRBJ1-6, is GAGVSQSPSNKVTEKGKDVELRCDPISGHTALYWYRQSLGQGLEFLIYFQGNSAPDKSGLPSDRFSAERTGGSVSTLTIQRTQQEDSAVYLCASSLGGGRRDSPLHFGNGTRLTVT.

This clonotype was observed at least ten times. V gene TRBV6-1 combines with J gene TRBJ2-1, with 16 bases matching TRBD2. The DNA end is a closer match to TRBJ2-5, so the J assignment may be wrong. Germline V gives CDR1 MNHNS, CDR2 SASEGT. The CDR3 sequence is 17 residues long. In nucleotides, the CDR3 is TGTGCCAGCAAAAGGGGACTAGCGGGAGGGCCGGGGGAGACCCAGTACTTC. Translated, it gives CASKRGLAGGPGETQYF.